This T cell receptor beta chain was sequenced during a study of blood T cells in healthy people across ages. Then a second PCR, running about 6 to 12 cycles, was carried out with a sample-barcoded 5' primer and a J-beta primer mix. A tag from a template-switch adaptor with 12 random nucleotides marked each cDNA molecule. TCRdb recomputed calls from the 5' RACE reads with MiXCR, one row per CDR3 protein. Altogether 550,000 to 700,000 distinct CDR3 sequences are present, 27% being singletons, with the ten largest covering 15% to 20%. The CDR3 has 16 residues. V lost 4 bases and J lost 4; bases outside the gene matches: 12. CDR1 is LGHNA and CDR2 is YSLEER in the germline V gene. There were at least 6 micrograms of total RNA extracted from every sample.

The sequence was collected from a woman aged 65 to 85 in good health. The sample consisted of blood. This chain connects TRBV4-3 to TRBJ1-2; 7 bases are a match to TRBD1. CDR3 region: CASSPRTGRLAYGYTF. CDR3 DNA sequence: TGCGCCAGCAGCCCCCGGACAGGTCGGCTGGCCTATGGCTACACCTTC.